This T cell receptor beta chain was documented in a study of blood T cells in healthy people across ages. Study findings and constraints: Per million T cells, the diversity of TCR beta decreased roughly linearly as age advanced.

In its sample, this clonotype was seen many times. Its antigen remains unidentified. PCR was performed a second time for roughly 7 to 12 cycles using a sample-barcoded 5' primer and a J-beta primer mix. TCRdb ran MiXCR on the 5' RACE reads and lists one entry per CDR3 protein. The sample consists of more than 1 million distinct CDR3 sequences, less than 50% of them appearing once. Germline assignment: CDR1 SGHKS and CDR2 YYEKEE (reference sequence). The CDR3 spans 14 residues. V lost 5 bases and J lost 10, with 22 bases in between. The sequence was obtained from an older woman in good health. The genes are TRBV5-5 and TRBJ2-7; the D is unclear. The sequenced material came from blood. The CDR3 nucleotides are TGTGCCAGCAGTCTCCGACCCGAGAATACCTACCAGTACTTC. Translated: CASSLRPENTYQYF. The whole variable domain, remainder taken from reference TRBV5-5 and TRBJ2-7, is DAGVTQSPTHLIKTRGQQVTLRCSPISGHKSVSWYQQVLGQGPQFIFQYYEKEERGRGNFPDRFSARQFPNYSSELNVNALLLGDSALYLCASSLRPENTYQYFGPGTRLTVT.